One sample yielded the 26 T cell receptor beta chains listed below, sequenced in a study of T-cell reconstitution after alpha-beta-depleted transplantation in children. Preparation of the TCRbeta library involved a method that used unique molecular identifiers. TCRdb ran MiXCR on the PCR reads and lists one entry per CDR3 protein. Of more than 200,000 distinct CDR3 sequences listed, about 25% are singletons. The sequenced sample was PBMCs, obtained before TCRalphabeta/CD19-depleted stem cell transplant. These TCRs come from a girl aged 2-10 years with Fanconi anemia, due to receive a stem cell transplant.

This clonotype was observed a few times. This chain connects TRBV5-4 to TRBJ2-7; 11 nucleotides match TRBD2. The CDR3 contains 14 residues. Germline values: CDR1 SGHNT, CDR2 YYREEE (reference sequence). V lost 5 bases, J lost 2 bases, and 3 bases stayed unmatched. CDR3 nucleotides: TGTGCCAGCAGAATAGCGGGGGGGCCCTACGAGCAGTACTTC. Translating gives CASRIAGGPYEQYF.

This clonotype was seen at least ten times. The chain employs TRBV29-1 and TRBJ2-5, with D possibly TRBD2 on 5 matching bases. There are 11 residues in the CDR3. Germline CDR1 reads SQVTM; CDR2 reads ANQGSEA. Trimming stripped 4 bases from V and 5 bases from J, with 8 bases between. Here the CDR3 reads CSVVWRETQYF. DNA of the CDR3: TGCAGCGTTGTGTGGAGGGAGACCCAGTACTTC. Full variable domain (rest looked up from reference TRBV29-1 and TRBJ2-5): SAVISQKPSRDICQRGTSLTIQCQVDSQVTMMFWYRQQPGQSLTLIATANQGSEATYESGFVIDKFPISRPNLTFSTLTVSNMSPEDSSIYLCSVVWRETQYFGPGTRLLVL.

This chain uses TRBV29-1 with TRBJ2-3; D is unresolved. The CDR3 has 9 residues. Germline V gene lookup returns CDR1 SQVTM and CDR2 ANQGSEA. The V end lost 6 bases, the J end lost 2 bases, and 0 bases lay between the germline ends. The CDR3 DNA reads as TGCAGCGTCACAGATACGCAGTATTTT. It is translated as CSVTDTQYF.

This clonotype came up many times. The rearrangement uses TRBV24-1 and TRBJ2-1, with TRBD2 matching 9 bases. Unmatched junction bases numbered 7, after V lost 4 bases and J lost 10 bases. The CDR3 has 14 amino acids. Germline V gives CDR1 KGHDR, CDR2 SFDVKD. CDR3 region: CATSEASGVGEQFF. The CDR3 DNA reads TGTGCCACCAGTGAGGCTAGCGGGGTAGGGGAGCAGTTCTTC.

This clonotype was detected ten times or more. The CDR3 spells CSVALLAGAEGTDTQYF. The CDR3 coding sequence is TGCAGCGTTGCACTGTTAGCGGGGGCGGAGGGGACAGATACGCAGTATTTT. The rearrangement links TRBV29-1 to TRBJ2-3; 9 bases agree with TRBD2. The germline CDR1 and CDR2 sequences are SQVTM and ANQGSEA. The CDR3 is 17 amino acids. Germline trimming cut 4 bases from V and 3 bases from J; bases unmatched to any gene: 14.

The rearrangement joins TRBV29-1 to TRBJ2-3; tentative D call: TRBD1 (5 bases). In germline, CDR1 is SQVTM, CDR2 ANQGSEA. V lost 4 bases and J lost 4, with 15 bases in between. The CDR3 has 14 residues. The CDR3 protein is CSVARREGADTQYF. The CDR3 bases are TGCAGCGTTGCCCGCAGGGAAGGTGCAGATACGCAGTATTTT.

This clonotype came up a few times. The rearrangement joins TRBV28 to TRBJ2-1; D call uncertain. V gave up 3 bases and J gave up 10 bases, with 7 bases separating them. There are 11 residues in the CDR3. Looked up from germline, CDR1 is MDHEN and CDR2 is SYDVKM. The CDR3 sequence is CASSFPTEQFF. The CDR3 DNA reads TGTGCCAGCAGTTTCCCGACCGAGCAGTTCTTC.

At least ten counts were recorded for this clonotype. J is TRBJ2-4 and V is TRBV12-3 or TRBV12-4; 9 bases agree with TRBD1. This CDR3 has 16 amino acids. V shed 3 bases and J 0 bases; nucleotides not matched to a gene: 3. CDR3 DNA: TGTGCCAGCAGTTTTGGGGGACAGGGAGCCAAAAACATTCAGTACTTC. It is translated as CASSFGGQGAKNIQYF.

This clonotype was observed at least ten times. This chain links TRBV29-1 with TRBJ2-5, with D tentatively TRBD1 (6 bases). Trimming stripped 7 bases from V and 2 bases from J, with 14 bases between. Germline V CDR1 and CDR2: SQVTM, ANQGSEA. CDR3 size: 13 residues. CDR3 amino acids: CSGRFQGQETQYF. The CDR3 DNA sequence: TGCAGCGGAAGATTCCAGGGGCAAGAGACCCAGTACTTC.

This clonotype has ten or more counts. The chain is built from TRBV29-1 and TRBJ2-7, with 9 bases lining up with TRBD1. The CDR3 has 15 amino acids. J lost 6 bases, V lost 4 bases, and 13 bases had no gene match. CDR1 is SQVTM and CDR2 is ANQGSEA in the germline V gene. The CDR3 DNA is TGCAGCGTTGCGGGGACAGGGAAAGGGTACGGCGAGCAGTACTTC. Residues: CSVAGTGKGYGEQYF.

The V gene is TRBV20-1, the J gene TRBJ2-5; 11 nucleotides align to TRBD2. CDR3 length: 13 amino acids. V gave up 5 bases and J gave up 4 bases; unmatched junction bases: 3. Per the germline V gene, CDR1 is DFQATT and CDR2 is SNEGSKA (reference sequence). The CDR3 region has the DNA TGCAGTGCTGAGGGACTAGCGGTAGAGACCCAGTACTTC. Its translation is CSAEGLAVETQYF.

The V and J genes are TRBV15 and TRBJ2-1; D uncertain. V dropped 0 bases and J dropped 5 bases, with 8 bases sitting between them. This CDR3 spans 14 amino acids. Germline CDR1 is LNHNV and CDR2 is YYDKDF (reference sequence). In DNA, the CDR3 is TGTGCCACCAGCAGAGAAAACGTAGACAATGAGCAGTTCTTC. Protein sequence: CATSRENVDNEQFF.

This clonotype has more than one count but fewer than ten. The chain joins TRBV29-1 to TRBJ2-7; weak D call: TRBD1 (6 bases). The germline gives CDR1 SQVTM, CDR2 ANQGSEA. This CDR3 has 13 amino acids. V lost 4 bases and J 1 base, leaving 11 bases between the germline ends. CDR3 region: CSVVGGRSYEQYF. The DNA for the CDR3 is TGCAGCGTTGTAGGGGGTAGGTCCTACGAGCAGTACTTC.

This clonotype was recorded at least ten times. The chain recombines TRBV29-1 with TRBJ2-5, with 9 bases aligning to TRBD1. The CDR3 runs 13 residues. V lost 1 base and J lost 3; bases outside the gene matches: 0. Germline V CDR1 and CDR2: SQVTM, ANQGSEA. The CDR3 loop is CSVEGQGEETQYF. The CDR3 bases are TGCAGCGTTGAAGGACAGGGGGAAGAGACCCAGTACTTC.

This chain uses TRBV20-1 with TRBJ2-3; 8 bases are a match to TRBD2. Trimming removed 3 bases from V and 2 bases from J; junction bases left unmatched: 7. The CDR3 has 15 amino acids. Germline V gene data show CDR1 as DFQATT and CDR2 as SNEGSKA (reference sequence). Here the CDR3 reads CSASSAGVFTDTQYF. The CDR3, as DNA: TGCAGTGCTAGCTCAGCGGGAGTGTTCACAGATACGCAGTATTTT.

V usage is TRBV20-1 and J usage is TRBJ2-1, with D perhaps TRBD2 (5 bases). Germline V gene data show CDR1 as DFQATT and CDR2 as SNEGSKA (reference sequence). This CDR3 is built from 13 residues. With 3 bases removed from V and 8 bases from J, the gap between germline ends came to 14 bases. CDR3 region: CSARRVQTHEQFF. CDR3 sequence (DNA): TGCAGTGCTAGGAGGGTCCAGACCCATGAGCAGTTCTTC.

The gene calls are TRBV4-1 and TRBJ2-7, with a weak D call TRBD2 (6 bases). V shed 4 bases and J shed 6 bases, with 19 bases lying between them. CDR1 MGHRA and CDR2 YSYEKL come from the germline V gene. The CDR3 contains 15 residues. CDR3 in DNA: TGCGCCAGCAGCCTACCGGGACTGTCACTGGGCGAGCAGTACTTC. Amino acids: CASSLPGLSLGEQYF.

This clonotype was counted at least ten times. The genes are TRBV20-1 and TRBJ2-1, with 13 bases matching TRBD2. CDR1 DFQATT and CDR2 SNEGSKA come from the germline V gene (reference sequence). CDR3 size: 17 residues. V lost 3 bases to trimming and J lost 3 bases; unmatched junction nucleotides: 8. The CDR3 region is CSASTSGRAFGYNEQFF. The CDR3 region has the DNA TGCAGTGCTAGCACTAGCGGGAGGGCCTTCGGCTACAATGAGCAGTTCTTC.

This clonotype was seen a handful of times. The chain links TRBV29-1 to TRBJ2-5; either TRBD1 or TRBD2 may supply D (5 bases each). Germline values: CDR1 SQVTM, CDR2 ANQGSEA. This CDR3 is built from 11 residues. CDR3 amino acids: CSLWGWETQYF. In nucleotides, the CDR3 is TGCAGTTTGTGGGGGTGGGAGACCCAGTACTTC.

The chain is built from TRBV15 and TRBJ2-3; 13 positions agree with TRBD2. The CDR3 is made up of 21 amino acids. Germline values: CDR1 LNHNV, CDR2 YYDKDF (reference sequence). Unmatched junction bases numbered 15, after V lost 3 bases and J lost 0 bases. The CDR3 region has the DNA TGTGCCACCAGCAGCTACCCGATTGGGACTAGCGGGGAGTCTAGCACAGATACGCAGTATTTT. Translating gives CATSSYPIGTSGESSTDTQYF.

CDR3 DNA sequence: TGCAGTGTAGCGGGAGGGGTGCCCTACGAGCAGTACTTC. It translates to CSVAGGVPYEQYF. The V and J genes are TRBV20-1 and TRBJ2-7, with 11 bases lining up with TRBD2. V trimming: 7 bases; J trimming: 2 bases; junction bases outside the gene matches: 4. The germline V gene has CDR1 DFQATT and CDR2 SNEGSKA (reference sequence). The CDR3 covers 13 residues.

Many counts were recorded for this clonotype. The CDR3 loop is CASSLPAGGDTGELFF. In nucleotides, the CDR3 is TGCGCCAGCAGCCTCCCAGCGGGAGGGGACACCGGGGAGCTGTTTTTT. The chain uses TRBV5-1 and TRBJ2-2; 10 bases line up with TRBD2. J was trimmed by 3 bases and V by 4 bases; bases with no gene match: 6. The CDR3 extends over 16 amino acids. The germline CDR1 and CDR2 sequences are SGHRS and YFSETQ.

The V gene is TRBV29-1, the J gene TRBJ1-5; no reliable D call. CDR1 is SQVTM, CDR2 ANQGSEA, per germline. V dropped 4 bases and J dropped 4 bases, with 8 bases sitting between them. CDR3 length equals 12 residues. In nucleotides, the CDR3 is TGCAGCGTTGGAGCATCTAATCAGCCCCAGCATTTT. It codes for CSVGASNQPQHF.

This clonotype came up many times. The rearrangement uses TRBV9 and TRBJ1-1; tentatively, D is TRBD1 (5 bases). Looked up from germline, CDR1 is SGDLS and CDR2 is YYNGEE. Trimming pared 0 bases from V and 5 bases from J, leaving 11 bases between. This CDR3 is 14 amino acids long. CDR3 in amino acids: CASSVGPGRTEAFF. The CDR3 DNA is TGTGCCAGCAGCGTAGGCCCAGGGAGGACTGAAGCTTTCTTT.

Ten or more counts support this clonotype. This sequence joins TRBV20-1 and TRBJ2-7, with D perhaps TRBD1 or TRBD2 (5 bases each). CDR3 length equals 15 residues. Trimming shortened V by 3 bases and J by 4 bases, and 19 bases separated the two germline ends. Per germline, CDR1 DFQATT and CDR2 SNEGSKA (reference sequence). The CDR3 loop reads CSARSPRGPLYEQYF. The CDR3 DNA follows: TGCAGTGCTAGGTCACCGAGGGGCCCACTATACGAGCAGTACTTC.

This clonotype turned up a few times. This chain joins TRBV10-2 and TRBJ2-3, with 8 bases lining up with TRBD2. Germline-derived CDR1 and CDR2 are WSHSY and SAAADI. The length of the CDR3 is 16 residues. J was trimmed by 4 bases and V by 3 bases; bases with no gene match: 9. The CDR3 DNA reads TGCGCCAGCAGTGATGGGACTAGGCTGGGTCCAGATACGCAGTATTTT. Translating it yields CASSDGTRLGPDTQYF.